This T cell receptor beta chain emerged from a study of CXCR3-negative and CXCR3-positive naive CD8 T cells. Triplicates of 300,000 or so cells were sorted from each CD8+ T cell subset. Naivety in CD8+ T cells corresponded to a CD45RO-CCR7+CD27+CD95- phenotype. Whole-study findings and limits: Naive subsets did not differ in surface CD5, and the authors estimated TCR strength using properties of the TRB CDR3. CXCR3-positive naive cells had TRB CDR3s that were more hydrophobic than CXCR3-negative naive cells had.

Germline V gene lookup returns CDR1 SGHAT and CDR2 FQDESV (reference sequence). This CDR3 has 16 amino acids. Comments on this clonotype: Its antigen remains unidentified.

The TRB libraries of cDNA were built by UMI-labeled 5' RACE. From the 5' RACE reads, TCRdb lists one entry per CDR3 protein and no DNA. This sample's table reports 140,000 to 150,000 distinct CDR3 sequences. Sequencing input: naive CXCR3+ CD8+ T cells from blood. The subset is: CD45RO-CCR7+CD27+CD95- naive CD8+ T cells expressing CXCR3 (TNR3+). This chain joins TRBV11-1 and TRBJ1-1. The clonotype comes from a human donor in good health. Some clones in this sample may be carry-over from other donors' samples. This chain's CDR3 is CASSLGEEPMNTEAFF.